This entry lists 21 T cell receptor beta chains sequenced from one sample in a study of T cell responses to AZD1222 COVID-19 vaccine. TCRdb's table, derived via immunoSEQ multiplex PCR, lists solely in-frame clones and lacks some. This table holds about 150,000 clones, 86% found once. The sample was peripheral blood, taken on day 0 of MenACWY control vaccination. The source is an adult in good health.

The V call is TRBV10-3, the J call TRBJ1-1, with D perhaps TRBD1 (5 bases). The germline V gene has CDR1 ENHRY and CDR2 SYGVKD. This CDR3 spans 14 amino acids. Trimming cost V 0 bases and J 8 bases, with 13 bases left between them. In DNA, the CDR3 is TGTGCCATCAGTGAGTCATTTGGGGGGTTAGAAGCTTTCTTT. This sequence encodes CAISESFGGLEAFF.

J is TRBJ1-1 and V is TRBV7-2; TRBD1 aligns across 7 bases. This CDR3 comprises 15 residues. V gave up 2 bases and J gave up 1 base; unmatched junction bases: 4. Looked up from germline, CDR1 is SGHTA and CDR2 is FQGNSA. The CDR3 protein is CASSLSGQTNTEAFF. In nucleotides, the CDR3 is TGTGCCAGCAGCTTATCGGGACAGACGAACACTGAAGCTTTCTTT.

The table lists this clone with a few counts. This chain uses TRBV10-2 with TRBJ1-1; D remains ambiguous. This CDR3 is built from 14 residues. Trimming took 4 bases from V and 0 from J, leaving 9 bases between them. Germline CDR1 is WSHSY and CDR2 is SAAADI. In nucleotides, the CDR3 is TGCGCCAGCAGTGGAGTAGCGGTGAACACTGAAGCTTTCTTT. It yields the protein CASSGVAVNTEAFF.

This clone was seen a few times. J is TRBJ2-6 and V is TRBV27; 7 bases line up with TRBD1. The V and J ends lost 2 bases and 0 bases, in that order; junction bases with no gene match: 4. Germline V gene data show CDR1 as MNHEY and CDR2 as SMNVEV (reference sequence). The CDR3 runs 17 residues. The CDR3 DNA is TGTGCCAGCAGTTTAGGGGACAGTCTCTCTGGGGCCAACGTCCTGACTTTC. Protein sequence: CASSLGDSLSGANVLTF.

The J gene is TRBJ1-4, the V gene TRBV12-3 or TRBV12-4; tentative D call: TRBD1 (5 bases). The V and J ends lost 6 bases and 6 bases respectively, with 11 bases between them. This CDR3 comprises 13 residues. CDR3 amino acids: CASSWGGDEKLFF. The CDR3 DNA is TGTGCCAGCAGCTGGGGCGGGGATGAAAAACTGTTTTTT.

The chain recombines TRBV6-2 or TRBV6-3 with TRBJ1-3; D unclear. Germline lookup yields CDR1 MNHEY and CDR2 SVGEGT. The CDR3 length is 12 residues. Between the trimmed V and J ends, which lost 2 bases and 4 bases, there was a span of 3 bases. The CDR3 reads CASSYAGNTIYF. CDR3 nucleotides: TGTGCCAGCAGTTACGCGGGAAACACCATATATTTT.

Here the CDR3 reads CASRGGLGAYGYTF. The CDR3 nucleotides are TGTGCCAGCAGGGGAGGACTCGGGGCCTATGGCTACACCTTC. The chain joins TRBV6-5 to TRBJ1-2; D is possibly TRBD1 (5 bases). Germline loops: CDR1 MNHEY, CDR2 SVGAGI. The CDR3 contains 14 residues. V lost 6 bases, J lost 4 bases, and 15 bases lay in between.

This chain links TRBV19 with TRBJ1-4; tentative D call: TRBD1 (6 bases). This CDR3 has 14 residues. Germline values: CDR1 LNHDA, CDR2 SQIVND (reference sequence). V lost 6 bases, J lost 7 bases, and 15 bases lay in between. CDR3 in amino acids: CASSPQGLSEKLFF. The DNA of the CDR3 is TGTGCCAGTAGCCCACAGGGTCTTAGTGAAAAACTGTTTTTT.

The rearrangement links TRBV6-5 to TRBJ2-6, with D hard to call. The length of the CDR3 is 14 residues. Germline CDR1 reads MNHEY; CDR2 reads SVGAGI. Trimming removed 10 bases from V and 0 bases from J, with 10 bases in between. For the CDR3, the DNA is TGTGCCACCCCATCCCCCTCTGGGGCCAACGTCCTGACTTTC. Its protein is CATPSPSGANVLTF.

There are a few counts of this clone. The chain employs TRBV19 and TRBJ1-5; 7 bases are a match to TRBD1. V was clipped by 8 bases and J by 2 bases; unmatched bases: 3. The germline gives CDR1 LNHDA, CDR2 SQIVND (reference sequence). CDR3 length: 13 amino acids. Here the CDR3 reads CASLGQGNQPQHF. The CDR3 DNA sequence: TGTGCCAGTCTCGGACAGGGCAATCAGCCCCAGCATTTT. Drawing the rest from reference TRBV19 and TRBJ1-5, the complete variable domain is DGGITQSPKYLFRKEGQNVTLSCEQNLNHDAMYWYRQDPGQGLRLIYYSQIVNDFQKGDIAEGYSVSREKKESFPLTVTSAQKNPTAFYLCASLGQGNQPQHFGDGTRLSIL.

This clone was seen once. V and J are TRBV5-4 and TRBJ1-2; TRBD1 matches 8 bases. The V gene end was trimmed by 3 bases and the J gene end by 4 bases; junction bases not matched to a gene: 11. Per the germline V gene, CDR1 is SGHNT and CDR2 is YYREEE (reference sequence). The CDR3 runs to 16 residues. The CDR3 sequence is CASSSPGTGVRYGYTF. DNA of the CDR3: TGTGCCAGCAGCTCGCCTGGGACAGGAGTTCGCTATGGCTACACCTTC. Using reference TRBV5-4 and TRBJ1-2 for the parts outside the CDR3, the full variable domain is ETGVTQSPTHLIKTRGQQVTLRCSSQSGHNTVSWYQQALGQGPQFIFQYYREEENGRGNFPPRFSGLQFPNYSSELNVNALELDDSALYLCASSSPGTGVRYGYTFGSGTRLTVV.

V is TRBV11-2 and J is TRBJ2-1; D uncertain. This CDR3 has 16 residues. Germline loops: CDR1 SGHAT, CDR2 FQNNGV. Trimming cost V 6 bases and J 5 bases, with 20 bases left between them. The CDR3 DNA reads TGTGCCAGCAGACCACCCGTGAAGTTGCAGAACAATGAGCAGTTCTTC. It yields the protein CASRPPVKLQNNEQFF.

This clone appeared a single time. The CDR3, as DNA: TGTGCCTGGAGTCCCAGATCTGAAGCTTTCTTT. This gives the protein CAWSPRSEAFF. The gene calls are TRBV30 and TRBJ1-1; D is unclear. V lost 2 bases and J lost 6, with 7 bases in between. The CDR3 sequence is 11 residues long. CDR1 and CDR2 from the germline V gene are GTSNPN and SVGIG (reference sequence).

The gene calls are TRBV28 and TRBJ1-1; perhaps TRBD1 as D (6 bases). The CDR3 contains 13 residues. Germline lookup yields CDR1 MDHEN and CDR2 SYDVKM. Trimming took 4 bases from V and 3 from J, leaving 9 bases between them. DNA of the CDR3: TGTGCCAGCAGTTACAGGGACGACACTGAAGCTTTCTTT. Translating it yields CASSYRDDTEAFF.

The J gene is TRBJ1-1, the V gene TRBV5-4; no clear D. Germline V gives CDR1 SGHNT, CDR2 YYREEE (reference sequence). The germline V and J ends were trimmed by 4 bases and 1 base, with 8 bases remaining between them. CDR3 length: 13 amino acids. The CDR3 is CASSASGNTEAFF. DNA for the CDR3: TGTGCCAGCAGCGCCTCGGGGAACACTGAAGCTTTCTTT.

The chain recombines TRBV19 with TRBJ2-3, with 7 bases lining up with TRBD1. Looked up from germline, CDR1 is LNHDA and CDR2 is SQIVND (reference sequence). V lost 5 bases and J lost 2; bases outside the gene matches: 4. This CDR3 region has 14 residues. CDR3 sequence: CASSPGQDTDTQYF. The CDR3 region has the DNA TGTGCCAGTAGTCCCGGACAGGACACAGATACGCAGTATTTT.

The chain combines TRBV27 with TRBJ2-7, with TRBD1 matching 8 bases. There are 15 residues in the CDR3. Unmatched junction bases numbered 11, after V lost 6 bases and J lost 4 bases. Germline V gene data show CDR1 as MNHEY and CDR2 as SMNVEV (reference sequence). The CDR3 reads CASSETGVKLYEQYF. CDR3 DNA sequence: TGTGCCAGCAGCGAGACAGGGGTTAAATTATACGAGCAGTACTTC.

The rearrangement uses TRBV5-1 and TRBJ2-2; 9 bases match TRBD1. The CDR3 runs 15 residues. The V gene end was trimmed by 4 bases and the J gene end by 4 bases; junction bases not matched to a gene: 5. The germline V gene encodes CDR1 SGHRS and CDR2 YFSETQ. The CDR3 loop reads CASSPGTGSTGELFF. In DNA form, the CDR3 reads TGCGCCAGCAGCCCGGGGACAGGGTCCACCGGGGAGCTGTTTTTT.

This sequence joins TRBV15 and TRBJ1-4; D may be TRBD1 (6 bases). CDR3 length equals 16 residues. The germline CDR1 and CDR2 sequences are LNHNV and YYDKDF (reference sequence). The V gene lost 0 bases and the J gene lost 8 bases, with 16 bases spanning the gap. The CDR3 DNA is TGTGCCACCAGCAGAGATGAGGGGGTAGGCATAGAAAAACTGTTTTTT. This encodes CATSRDEGVGIEKLFF.

This chain uses TRBV28 with TRBJ1-1; a weak D match, TRBD1 (6 bases). Deletions cut 1 base from V and 0 bases from J, with 6 bases between. From germline, CDR1 is MDHEN and CDR2 SYDVKM. The CDR3 contains 14 residues. The CDR3 region has the DNA TGTGCCAGCAGTTTATACAGGGTGAACACTGAAGCTTTCTTT. It yields the protein CASSLYRVNTEAFF.

The rearrangement joins TRBV10-3 to TRBJ1-5; D remains ambiguous. V lost 11 bases and J lost 3, with 20 bases in between. Germline V CDR1 and CDR2: ENHRY, SYGVKD. The CDR3 length is 15 residues. The CDR3 DNA sequence: TGTGCCTCTTCCGAGTCGGGTAGGGCCAATCAGCCCCAGCATTTT. Protein: CASSESGRANQPQHF.